Presented here are 14 T cell receptor beta chains from one specimen sequenced in a study of blood T cells in healthy people across ages. Sample-barcoded 5' priming and a J-beta primer mix drove a second PCR of roughly 6 to 12 cycles. TCRdb reanalysed the 5' RACE reads using MiXCR and keeps one entry per CDR3 protein. Of under 850,000 distinct CDR3 sequences in the sample, 35% to 40% were seen once. The sequencing input was blood. These receptors were taken from a man aged 18 to 30 in good health.

The sample holds a few counts of this clonotype. The J gene is TRBJ1-2, the V gene TRBV10-3; 7 nucleotides agree with TRBD1. With 6 bases clipped from V and 3 bases from J, the junction kept 1 base outside the gene matches. The CDR3 totals 12 residues. Germline V gene sequence: CDR1 ENHRY, CDR2 SYGVKD. The CDR3 loop is CAISTGDYGYTF. CDR3 in DNA: TGTGCCATCAGCACAGGGGACTATGGCTACACCTTC.

This clonotype was observed at least ten times. This chain connects TRBV12-3 or TRBV12-4 to TRBJ2-2; D is unresolved. CDR3 size: 12 residues. V was trimmed by 5 bases and J by 4 bases, leaving 5 bases between them. The CDR3 loop is CASSELTGELFF. The CDR3 region has the DNA TGTGCCAGCAGTGAACTCACCGGGGAGCTGTTTTTT.

This chain connects TRBV12-3 or TRBV12-4 to TRBJ1-3; D is undetermined. Trimming removed 3 bases from V and 0 bases from J, with 9 bases in between. The CDR3 spans 15 residues. The CDR3 is CASSLGGHSGNTIYF. The CDR3 DNA is TGTGCCAGCAGTTTGGGCGGTCACTCTGGAAACACCATATATTTT.

This chain links TRBV15 with TRBJ2-5; possibly TRBD1 or TRBD2 for D (5 bases each). The closer fit of TRBJ2-7 to the DNA end suggests the J call may be wrong. Germline-derived CDR1 and CDR2 are LNHNV and YYDKDF (reference sequence). The CDR3 has 15 residues. CDR3 in amino acids: CATSTSGQAPYEQYF. The CDR3 nucleotides are TGTGCCACCAGCACCTCGGGGCAGGCGCCCTACGAGCAGTACTTC.

V usage is TRBV20-1 and J usage is TRBJ2-5; the match to TRBD2 covers 8 bases. CDR3 length: 13 residues. Germline V lookup: CDR1 DFQATT, CDR2 SNEGSKA (reference sequence). The trim removed 5 bases at V and 0 bases at J, leaving 2 bases unmatched. In DNA form, the CDR3 reads TGCAGTGCTCCTAGCGGGTACCAAGAGACCCAGTACTTC. Its protein product is CSAPSGYQETQYF.

This clonotype was counted only a few times. The CDR3 here is CASSPPSGGDYEQYF. DNA for the CDR3: TGTGCCAGCTCACCACCTTCCGGTGGGGATTACGAGCAGTACTTC. The rearrangement joins TRBV18 to TRBJ2-4; no definite D call. The DNA end is more similar to TRBJ2-7, so the J call may be wrong. The CDR3 runs 15 residues. CDR1 and CDR2 (germline): KGHSH, LQKENI.

This clonotype was seen a handful of times. This chain uses TRBV20-1 with TRBJ2-3, with 7 positions matching TRBD2. The CDR3 length is 12 residues. J gave up 7 bases and V 6 bases, and 7 bases lay outside the gene matches. Looked up from germline, CDR1 is DFQATT and CDR2 is SNEGSKA (reference sequence). Written as DNA, the CDR3 is TGCAGTGCAACGGAGGGAGGGCATACGCAGTATTTT. Translating gives CSATEGGHTQYF.

This rearrangement joins TRBV3-1 to TRBJ2-5, with 11 positions matching TRBD2. J was trimmed by 11 bases and V by 5 bases; bases with no gene match: 13. CDR3 size: 15 residues. Germline CDR1 reads LGHDT; CDR2 reads YNNKEL (reference sequence). The CDR3 protein is CASSLLAGVRNEQYF. In DNA, the CDR3 is TGTGCCAGCAGCTTACTAGCGGGGGTCAGGAATGAGCAGTACTTC.

In this sample, this clonotype turned up a few times. This rearrangement joins TRBV5-5 to TRBJ1-2; no firm D call. Trimming cost V 4 bases and J 8 bases, with 15 bases left between them. The CDR3 contains 13 residues. Germline assignment: CDR1 SGHKS and CDR2 YYEKEE (reference sequence). The CDR3 spells CASSPYLGVGYTF. The CDR3 DNA reads as TGTGCCAGCAGCCCGTATCTTGGGGTGGGCTACACCTTC.

The sample holds a few counts of this clonotype. A read error may be the cause here, since a much bigger clone is one base away. This chain uses TRBV29-1 with TRBJ2-3; the D gene is possibly TRBD2 (6 bases). CDR3 length: 11 residues. Germline V gives CDR1 SQVTM, CDR2 ANQGSEA. Trimming took 7 bases from V and 5 from J, leaving 10 bases between them. The CDR3 DNA is TGCAGCGGTCGGGAGCTAGATACGCAGTATTTT. Its protein product is CSGRELDTQYF.

This clonotype was observed a handful of times. This chain uses TRBV13 with TRBJ2-1, with TRBD2 as a possible D gene (5 bases). Trimming removed 1 base from V and 13 bases from J, with 14 bases in between. CDR3 length equals 13 residues. The germline V gene has CDR1 PRHDT and CDR2 FYEKMQ (reference sequence). In DNA form, the CDR3 reads TGTGCCAGCAGCTTAGAATCCGTTCGGGAACAGTTCTTC. Translated, it gives CASSLESVREQFF.

This clonotype has ten or more counts. This rearrangement joins TRBV9 to TRBJ2-3; D unresolved. Per germline, CDR1 SGDLS and CDR2 YYNGEE. Trimming shortened V by 2 bases and J by 4 bases, and 8 bases separated the two germline ends. The CDR3 has 13 residues. The CDR3 region is CASSVGVADTQYF. The CDR3 nucleotides read TGTGCCAGCAGCGTTGGGGTTGCAGATACGCAGTATTTT.

This clonotype turned up a few times. The rearrangement joins TRBV12-5 to TRBJ2-7, with 8 nucleotides matching TRBD1. Germline-derived CDR1 and CDR2 are LGHNT and FRNRAP. V shed 5 bases and J 2 bases; nucleotides not matched to a gene: 8. The CDR3 has 15 residues. The CDR3 DNA follows: TGTGCTAGTGGTCCCTCGGACAGGGAACCCTACGAGCAGTACTTC. It encodes CASGPSDREPYEQYF.

This clonotype was detected ten times or more. V gene TRBV20-1 combines with J gene TRBJ2-4; D might be TRBD1 or TRBD2, each matching 6 bases. Looked up from germline, CDR1 is DFQATT and CDR2 is SNEGSKA (reference sequence). This CDR3 contains 13 residues. V dropped 5 bases and J dropped 6 bases, with 14 bases sitting between them. CDR3 sequence reads: CSAEGQRANIQYF. The CDR3 DNA follows: TGCAGTGCTGAAGGACAGCGGGCAAACATTCAGTACTTC.